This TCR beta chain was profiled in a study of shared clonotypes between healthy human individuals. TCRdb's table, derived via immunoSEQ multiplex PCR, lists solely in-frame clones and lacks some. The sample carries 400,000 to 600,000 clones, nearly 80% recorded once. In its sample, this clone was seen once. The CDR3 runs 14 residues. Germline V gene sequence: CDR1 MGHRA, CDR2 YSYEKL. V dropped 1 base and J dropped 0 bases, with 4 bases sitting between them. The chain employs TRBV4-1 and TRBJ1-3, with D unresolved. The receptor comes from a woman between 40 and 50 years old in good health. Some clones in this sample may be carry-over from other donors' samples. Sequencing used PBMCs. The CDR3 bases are TGCGCCAGCAGCCAAGGGAGCTCTGGAAACACCATATATTTT. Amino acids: CASSQGSSGNTIYF.